This TCR beta chain was documented in a study of regulatory T cells in long-lasting Graves disease. Across the study: Recently diagnosed Graves' patients had received antithyroid drugs for under 3 months.

Trimming took off 6 bases at V and 0 bases at J, with 10 bases between the two ends. The CDR3 sequence is 13 residues long. Looked up from germline, CDR1 is DFQATT and CDR2 is SNEGSKA (reference sequence). Construction of TCR beta libraries relied on iRepertoire HTBI primers and on Arm-PCR targeting CDR3 regions. Authors' analysis steps: Segment identification across samples yielded 62 TRBV and 14 to 15 TRBJ segments. MiXCR, applied by TCRdb to the multiplex PCR reads, yields one record per CDR3 protein. The V and J calls follow TCRdb's processing rather than the paper's. The data hold fewer than 550,000 distinct CDR3 sequences, with about 16% observed a single time. Regarding time point: newly diagnosed GD, antithyroid drugs for less than 3 months. The TCR library was made from RNA that had been extracted from PBMCs in TRIzol. Enrollment of patients was through an endocrinology department in Xi'an, China.

This clonotype came up many times. These same data were also listed under a study on T cells in Graves' hyperthyroidism and ophthalmopathy. According to that study: HTBI primers were employed in a first-round RT-PCR of the TCR CDR3.

Sequenced here: peripheral blood mononuclear cells (PBMCs), sampled at new diagnosis, from a patient treated with antithyroid drugs. This receptor was obtained from a woman aged 40 to 65 with Graves disease. The chain is built from TRBV20-1 and TRBJ2-3; D uncertain. DNA for the CDR3: TGCAGTGCGGGTCGGCCTAGCACAGATACGCAGTATTTT. Encoded protein: CSAGRPSTDTQYF.